This TCR beta chain was sequenced during a study of blood T cell repertoires in COVID-19. About the study: Italy, Spain and the United States were the sources of the convalescent and acute COVID-19 samples. Sample material is recorded as cDNA or gDNA derived from T cells, B-cell-depleted T cells, or PBMCs.

This clone occurred a few times. Source study methods: For nucleated cells, counts were estimated from reference gene primer amplification. Profiled with immunoSEQ multiplex PCR; TCRdb holds only in-frame clones, not every one. The DNA gave D and trimming, while V, J and clone size come from that table. The table lists about 80,000 clones, around 77% of them singletons. This clonotype originated in a man aged 65 to 79 with active or convalescent COVID-19. The sample taken for sequencing was peripheral blood.

The CDR3 nucleotides read TGCAGCGTTGCAGGGGCCACGAACACTGAAGCTTTCTTT. Translating it yields CSVAGATNTEAFF. The chain has TRBV29-1 and TRBJ1-1; weak D call: TRBD1 (6 bases). Germline CDR1 and CDR2: SQVTM and ANQGSEA. V was pared by 4 bases and J by 1 base, with 10 bases between. This CDR3 region has 13 residues.